This is a list of T cell receptor beta chains from one sample in a study of blood T cell repertoires in COVID-19. Profiling relied on immunoSEQ multiplex PCR, and the TCRdb table lists in-frame clones only, not all of them. The top ten clones hold 5% to 7.5% of a sample with roughly 230,000 clones, 80% to 90% of them seen once. The sequencing input was PBMCs or T cells enriched from blood (not recorded which). These receptors originate from a woman between 50 and 59 years old who had been exposed to COVID-19. The CDR3 runs from the conserved cysteine through the conserved F or W. D genes are given only for firm matches. Size tells how often a clone was seen (once, few, many) or the class of an expanded clone, and some rows leave it out.

TRBV4-1	.	TRBJ1-5	few	CASSQSAGPSNQPQHF	TGCGCCAGCAGCCAAAGCGCGGGACCCAGTAATCAGCCCCAGCATTTT
TRBV6-2/TRBV6-3	TRBD1	TRBJ1-2	.	CASSLTGEGLDGYTF	TGTGCCAGCAGTTTGACAGGGGAGGGTCTGGATGGCTACACCTTC
TRBV6-5	TRBD1	TRBJ1-3	.	CASSPNRGLGNTIYF	TGTGCCAGCAGTCCCAACAGGGGGCTCGGAAACACCATATATTTT
TRBV15	.	TRBJ2-7	once	CATGSSSYEQYF	TGTGCAACCGGGTCTAGCTCCTACGAGCAGTACTTC
TRBV27	TRBD1	TRBJ1-5	.	CASSRGTGNQPQHF	TGTGCCAGCAGTAGAGGGACAGGGAATCAGCCCCAGCATTTT
TRBV12-5	.	TRBJ1-5	.	CASGLGVAGQPQHF	TGTGCTAGTGGCCTCGGTGTAGCGGGTCAGCCCCAGCATTTT
TRBV28	.	TRBJ1-1	.	CASRTGNTEAFF	TGTGCCAGCAGGACGGGTAATACTGAAGCTTTCTTT
TRBV2	TRBD1	TRBJ2-5	.	CASQPGQGNKETQYF	TGTGCCAGCCAACCGGGACAGGGTAACAAAGAGACCCAGTACTTC
TRBV19	.	TRBJ1-5	.	CASSIMAGDQPQHF	TGTGCCAGTAGTATAATGGCAGGGGATCAGCCCCAGCATTTT
TRBV7-9	.	TRBJ1-1	.	CASSFITGEGTEAFF	TGTGCCAGCAGCTTCATCACAGGAGAAGGCACTGAAGCTTTCTTT
TRBV7-9	.	TRBJ2-3	.	CASTLFGGSTDTQYF	TGTGCCAGCACACTTTTTGGGGGCAGCACAGATACGCAGTATTTT
TRBV18	TRBD1	TRBJ1-5	.	CASSLGTGNQPQHF	TGTGCCAGCTCGCTCGGGACAGGGAATCAGCCCCAGCATTTT
TRBV24-1	TRBD2	TRBJ2-2	once	CATSDFPSGATGELFF	TGTGCCACCAGTGATTTTCCTAGCGGGGCTACCGGGGAGCTGTTTTTT
TRBV7-8	TRBD2	TRBJ2-2	once	CASSLPSGGTNTGELFF	TGTGCCAGCAGCTTACCTAGCGGGGGGACGAACACCGGGGAGCTGTTTTTT
TRBV7-9	TRBD1	TRBJ1-2	few	CASSPLQGWTNYGYTF	TGTGCCAGCAGCCCCCTACAGGGGTGGACTAACTATGGCTACACCTTC
TRBV4-1	TRBD1	TRBJ1-4	.	CASSQIVGRGQRWDGKLFF	TGCGCCAGCAGCCAAATCGTCGGCAGGGGGCAGAGGTGGGACGGAAAACTGTTTTTT
TRBV19	TRBD1	TRBJ1-5	.	CASSSQGNQPQHF	TGTGCCAGTAGTTCACAGGGGAATCAGCCCCAGCATTTT
TRBV11-2	.	TRBJ2-6	few	CASSLGAGSSGANVLTF	TGTGCCAGCAGCTTAGGGGCAGGTTCTTCTGGGGCCAACGTCCTGACTTTC
TRBV5-1	TRBD1	TRBJ1-1	.	CASKRTGGYTEAFF	TGCGCCAGCAAGAGGACAGGGGGATACACTGAAGCTTTCTTT
TRBV5-1	.	TRBJ2-7	.	CASSLAVSYEQYF	TGCGCCAGCAGCTTGGCGGTTTCCTACGAGCAGTACTTC
TRBV7-8	.	TRBJ1-4	.	CASSLGYREPNEKLFF	TGTGCCAGCAGCTTAGGGTACAGGGAACCTAATGAAAAACTGTTTTTT
TRBV12-5	.	TRBJ1-1	.	CASATRGNTEAFF	TGTGCTAGTGCCACTCGGGGGAACACTGAAGCTTTCTTT
TRBV19	TRBD1	TRBJ1-1	.	CASSRQGFTEAFF	TGTGCCAGCAGCCGACAGGGCTTCACTGAAGCTTTCTTT
TRBV28	TRBD2	TRBJ2-7	.	CASSLQRGGPYEQYF	TGTGCCAGCAGTTTGCAGCGGGGGGGCCCCTACGAGCAGTACTTC
TRBV28	TRBD1	TRBJ1-1	.	CASSPPSGTGLRMNTEAFF	TGTGCCAGCAGTCCCCCTTCCGGGACAGGGCTTAGAATGAACACTGAAGCTTTCTTT
TRBV5-1	.	TRBJ1-2	.	CASSFDSNYGYTF	TGCGCCAGCAGCTTTGACAGTAACTATGGCTACACCTTC